This entry lists 12 T cell receptor beta chains sequenced from one sample in a study of Graves' ophthalmopathy and Graves' hyperthyroidism. As the template, RNA transcripts were used to amplify TCR beta CDR3 regions. Second-round multiplex PCR followed a first-round RT-PCR using HTBI primers. TCRdb re-called the multiplex PCR reads with MiXCR, one entry per CDR3 protein. The data hold around 340,000 distinct CDR3 sequences, with roughly 15% observed a single time. Source material: peripheral blood. These receptors were collected from an adult man with Graves' ophthalmopathy.

Ten or more counts support this clonotype. V is TRBV6-5 and J is TRBJ1-1, with D possibly matching TRBD1 (5 bases). Germline V gene sequence: CDR1 MNHEY, CDR2 SVGAGI. V was cut by 4 bases and J by 0 bases, with 6 bases left in between. CDR3 length equals 13 residues. This CDR3 is CASSWGMNTEAFF. CDR3 in DNA: TGTGCCAGCAGTTGGGGCATGAACACTGAAGCTTTCTTT.

V gene TRBV5-1 combines with J gene TRBJ1-6; D not resolved. Germline V gives CDR1 SGHRS, CDR2 YFSETQ. The ends were cut back, 2 bases at V and 8 bases at J, with 8 bases in the middle. The CDR3 runs 13 residues. As DNA, the CDR3 is TGCGCCAGCAGCTTATTGTCGGATTCACCCCTCCACTTT. Translated: CASSLLSDSPLHF.

This clonotype came up many times. This sequence joins TRBV30 and TRBJ1-2; TRBD1 might be the D (6 bases). The length of the CDR3 is 14 residues. With 4 bases removed from V and 3 bases from J, the gap between germline ends came to 15 bases. Germline CDR1 and CDR2: GTSNPN and SVGIG (reference sequence). CDR3 nucleotide sequence: TGTGCCTGGATCCACGTACAGGGTGACTATGGCTACACCTTC. This codes for CAWIHVQGDYGYTF.

This clonotype was seen ten or more times. This chain connects TRBV5-1 to TRBJ2-7; D is unresolved. V lost 1 base to trimming and J lost 3 bases, with 11 bases between them. CDR1 SGHRS and CDR2 YFSETQ come from the germline V gene. The CDR3 totals 14 residues. The CDR3 region has the DNA TGCGCCAGCAGCTTGATGGAACCGGGCTACGAGCAGTACTTC. Protein sequence: CASSLMEPGYEQYF.

This clonotype showed up many times. The chain links TRBV11-1 to TRBJ2-7; 15 positions agree with TRBD2. CDR1 and CDR2 (germline): SGHAT, FQDESV (reference sequence). V shed 5 bases, J shed 3 bases, and the junction held 8 bases outside the gene matches. The CDR3 consists of 17 residues. CDR3 bases: TGTGCCAGCAGCCCGGGACTAGCGGGAGGCCCTGACTACGAGCAGTACTTC. Protein: CASSPGLAGGPDYEQYF.

This clonotype was counted many times. This chain links TRBV11-2 with TRBJ2-7, with TRBD1 identical over 9 bases. The CDR3 spans 15 residues. V dropped 4 bases and J dropped 3; count of bases not matched to a gene: 7. Germline V gene lookup returns CDR1 SGHAT and CDR2 FQNNGV. CDR3: CASSSNRGHSYEQYF. CDR3 sequence (DNA): TGTGCCAGCAGCTCCAACAGGGGGCATAGCTACGAGCAGTACTTC.

This clonotype appeared many times. The chain joins TRBV5-1 to TRBJ2-3; 8 nucleotides align to TRBD2. J was trimmed by 3 bases and V by 0 bases; bases with no gene match: 3. CDR3 length equals 15 residues. Germline lookup yields CDR1 SGHRS and CDR2 YFSETQ. The CDR3 coding sequence is TGCGCCAGCAGCTTGGCCGGGGGGGGGACAGATACGCAGTATTTT. Residues: CASSLAGGGTDTQYF.

This clonotype was seen many times. V is TRBV19 and J is TRBJ1-1, with 7 bases matching TRBD1. V was pared by 7 bases and J by 5 bases, with 19 bases of the junction left unmatched. Germline V gene sequence: CDR1 LNHDA, CDR2 SQIVND (reference sequence). The CDR3 covers 17 residues. CDR3 bases: TGTGCCAGTACCCATATCGACAGGGCCACAGGCGGGACTGAAGCTTTCTTT. This encodes CASTHIDRATGGTEAFF. Filled out from reference TRBV19 and TRBJ1-1, the complete variable domain reads DGGITQSPKYLFRKEGQNVTLSCEQNLNHDAMYWYRQDPGQGLRLIYYSQIVNDFQKGDIAEGYSVSREKKESFPLTVTSAQKNPTAFYLCASTHIDRATGGTEAFFGQGTRLTVV.

This clonotype was seen ten or more times. The CDR3 loop is CASSKDRGYGYTF. The CDR3, as DNA: TGTGCCAGCAGTAAGGACAGGGGTTATGGCTACACCTTC. V usage is TRBV12-3 or TRBV12-4 and J usage is TRBJ1-2; 9 bases are shared with TRBD1. The CDR3 has 13 amino acids. V trimming: 5 bases; J trimming: 5 bases; junction bases outside the gene matches: 3.

The table lists this clonotype with many counts. The rearrangement uses TRBV6-2 or TRBV6-3 and TRBJ2-7; TRBD2 aligns across 8 bases. Germline V gene data show CDR1 as MNHEY and CDR2 as SVGEGT. After removal of 5 bases from V and 2 bases from J, the junction contained 8 bases not matched to a gene. This CDR3 has 15 amino acids. DNA of the CDR3: TGTGCCAGCAGTCGGAGCGGGAGCCATGCCTACGAGCAGTACTTC. This translates into CASSRSGSHAYEQYF.

This clonotype has at least ten counts. This chain connects TRBV28 to TRBJ1-6, with TRBD1 identical over 8 bases. The junction had 6 bases not matched to a gene; V was cut back by 5 bases and J by 0 bases. The CDR3 is 17 residues long. Germline V gene lookup returns CDR1 MDHEN and CDR2 SYDVKM. The CDR3 DNA sequence: TGTGCCAGCAGTCAAGGACAGGGTAGCTCCTATAATTCACCCCTCCACTTT. It translates to CASSQGQGSSYNSPLHF. Drawing the rest from reference TRBV28 and TRBJ1-6, the complete variable domain is DVKVTQSSRYLVKRTGEKVFLECVQDMDHENMFWYRQDPGLGLRLIYFSYDVKMKEKGDIPEGYSVSREKKERFSLILESASTNQTSMYLCASSQGQGSSYNSPLHFGNGTRLTVT.

This clonotype was detected many times. The gene calls are TRBV30 and TRBJ2-7; possible D gene TRBD2, 5 bases. The CDR3 sequence is 13 residues long. In germline, CDR1 is GTSNPN, CDR2 SVGIG (reference sequence). V lost 4 bases, J lost 2 bases, and 12 bases lay in between. In DNA form, the CDR3 reads TGTGCCTGGAATGGAGCGGCCACCTACGAGCAGTACTTC. Translated: CAWNGAATYEQYF.